This TCR beta chain is drawn from a study of tissue T cells after allogeneic stem cell transplantation. General observations from the study: Within patients, tissue anatomy strongly shaped TCR repertoire composition. Blood and spleen captured only part of the tissue TCR repertoire.

Assay: immunoSEQ multiplex PCR; the TCRdb copy retains only in-frame clones and omits some. Counted here are about 6,300 clones, about 74% occurring once; the ten biggest clones make up roughly 7%. Remarks on this clone: Its antigen is currently unknown.

The origin of this receptor is a woman aged 18-49 years with breast cancer. Sample: tissue from the rectum, taken at autopsy.

CDR3 residues: CACRQDGGSYNSPLHF. CDR3 coding DNA: TGTGCCTGCAGACAGGACGGGGGGTCCTATAATTCACCCCTCCACTTT. This chain links TRBV30 with TRBJ1-6; the D gene is possibly TRBD1 (6 bases). The V end was cut by 6 bases, the J end by 1 base, with 16 bases between. Per the germline V gene, CDR1 is GTSNPN and CDR2 is SVGIG (reference sequence). The CDR3 consists of 16 residues.